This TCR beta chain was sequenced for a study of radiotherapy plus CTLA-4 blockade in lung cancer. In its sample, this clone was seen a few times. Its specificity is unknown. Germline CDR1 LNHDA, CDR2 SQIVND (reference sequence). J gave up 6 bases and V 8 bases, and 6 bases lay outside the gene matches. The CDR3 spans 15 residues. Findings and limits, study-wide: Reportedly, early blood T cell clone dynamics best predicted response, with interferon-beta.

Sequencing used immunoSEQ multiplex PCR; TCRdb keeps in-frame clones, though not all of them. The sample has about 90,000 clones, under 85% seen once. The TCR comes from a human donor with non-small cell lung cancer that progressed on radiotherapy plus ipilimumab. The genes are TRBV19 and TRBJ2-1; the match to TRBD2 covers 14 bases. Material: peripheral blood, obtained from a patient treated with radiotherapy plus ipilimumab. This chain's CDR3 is CASDYGTSGSNEQFF. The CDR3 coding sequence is TGTGCCAGTGACTACGGGACTAGCGGGAGCAATGAGCAGTTCTTC.